The next 13 T cell receptor beta chains were all read from a single sample in a study of blood T cell repertoires in COVID-19. TCRdb's table, derived via immunoSEQ multiplex PCR, lists solely in-frame clones and lacks some. Of around 130,000 clones in the sample, approximately 80% were seen once. The material sequenced was peripheral blood. The origin of the receptors is a human donor in a cohort sampled during active COVID-19.

The genes are TRBV2 and TRBJ1-5; 7 bases are a match to TRBD1. V lost 5 bases to trimming and J lost 2 bases; unmatched junction nucleotides: 9. Germline CDR1 is SNHLY and CDR2 is FYNNEI. The CDR3 contains 16 residues. The CDR3 protein is CASSTTLTGGNQPQHF. The CDR3, as DNA: TGTGCCAGCAGTACTACTCTCACAGGGGGCAATCAGCCCCAGCATTTT.

The genes are TRBV23-1 and TRBJ2-6; 9 bases map to TRBD1. TRBV23-1 is an open reading frame whose function is uncertain. The CDR3 is 17 residues long. After removal of 7 bases from V and 4 bases from J, the junction contained 11 bases not matched to a gene. The CDR3 sequence: CASTPGQGQGGANVLTF. The CDR3 DNA sequence: TGCGCCAGCACGCCGGGACAGGGTCAAGGGGGGGCCAACGTCCTGACTTTC.

The gene calls are TRBV15 and TRBJ1-1, with 7 bases that match TRBD1. The CDR3 consists of 15 residues. Germline V gene data show CDR1 as LNHNV and CDR2 as YYDKDF (reference sequence). The V and J ends lost 0 bases and 6 bases, in that order; junction bases with no gene match: 7. The CDR3 reads CATSRDRHRGAEAFF. The CDR3, as DNA: TGTGCCACCAGCAGAGATCGCCACAGGGGCGCTGAAGCTTTCTTT.

This clone has only one observation. The chain links TRBV4-1 to TRBJ2-7, with 8 bases fitting TRBD1. Trimming took 4 bases from V and 3 from J; bases not matched to a gene: 5. Germline CDR1 MGHRA, CDR2 YSYEKL. The CDR3 contains 14 residues. The CDR3 bases are TGCGCCAGCAGCCCGGGGACAGGCTACTACGAGCAGTACTTC. This gives the protein CASSPGTGYYEQYF.

The genes are TRBV6-1 and TRBJ1-2; D remains ambiguous. V lost 4 bases and J 0 bases, leaving 21 bases between the germline ends. Germline V gene sequence: CDR1 MNHNS, CDR2 SASEGT. This CDR3 has 18 residues. The CDR3 region has the DNA TGTGCCAGCAGTGGACTAAGTATGGGCAGGCTTTCTAACTATGGCTACACCTTC. Protein: CASSGLSMGRLSNYGYTF.

The V gene is TRBV10-3, the J gene TRBJ2-2; maybe TRBD1 (5 bases). Trimming stripped 8 bases from V and 8 bases from J, with 12 bases between. Germline loops: CDR1 ENHRY, CDR2 SYGVKD. The CDR3 spans 12 residues. The CDR3 region is CAIPQGGGELFF. CDR3 coding DNA: TGTGCCATCCCCCAGGGTGGGGGGGAGCTGTTTTTT.

The chain links TRBV21-1 to TRBJ1-1; TRBD1 was called by the table and not checked on the DNA. TRBV21-1 counts as a pseudogene. There are 14 residues in the CDR3. The CDR3 loop is CASSIDTGDTEAFF. The CDR3, as DNA: TGTGCCAGCAGCATTGATACAGGGGACACTGAAGCTTTCTTT.

This clone was counted a single time. The V call is TRBV6-6, the J call TRBJ2-7; TRBD2 matches 7 bases. V shed 0 bases and J 6 bases; nucleotides not matched to a gene: 8. The CDR3 is 15 residues long. Germline-derived CDR1 and CDR2 are MNHNY and SVGAGI (reference sequence). The CDR3 protein is CASSYSGGGSSEQYF. Written as DNA, the CDR3 is TGTGCCAGCAGTTACTCTGGCGGGGGTAGTTCCGAGCAGTACTTC.

This clone was counted ten times or more. The chain carries TRBV29-1 and TRBJ2-7; TRBD1 aligns across 11 bases. The germline V gene encodes CDR1 SQVTM and CDR2 ANQGSEA. J gave up 5 bases and V 7 bases, and 4 bases lay outside the gene matches. CDR3 size: 12 residues. CDR3 nucleotides: TGCAGCGGGGGACAGGGGGTAGACGAGCAGTACTTC. Translating gives CSGGQGVDEQYF.

This clone has just one count. The rearrangement uses TRBV24-1 and TRBJ2-7, with D hard to call. V was pared by 4 bases and J by 0 bases, with 12 bases between. Germline V lookup: CDR1 KGHDR, CDR2 SFDVKD. The CDR3 consists of 15 residues. The CDR3 region is CATSDPTRNSYEQYF. CDR3 bases: TGTGCCACCAGTGACCCTACCCGAAACTCCTACGAGCAGTACTTC.

The CDR3 loop is CAIMGNREGYTF. CDR3 bases: TGTGCCATCATGGGAAACAGGGAAGGCTACACCTTC. The chain has TRBV10-3 and TRBJ1-2; D perhaps matches TRBD1 (6 bases). CDR3 length: 12 amino acids. The V end lost 7 bases, the J end lost 8 bases, and 14 bases lay between the germline ends. In germline, CDR1 is ENHRY, CDR2 SYGVKD.

The V call is TRBV10-3, the J call TRBJ1-1; 7 bases are shared with TRBD1. Trimming removed 3 bases from V and 0 bases from J; junction bases left unmatched: 4. There are 15 residues in the CDR3. Per germline, CDR1 ENHRY and CDR2 SYGVKD. The CDR3 is CAISDRGTVNTEAFF. CDR3 bases: TGTGCCATCAGTGACCGTGGGACAGTGAACACTGAAGCTTTCTTT.

This chain links TRBV28 with TRBJ2-7; 10 positions match TRBD2. J lost 7 bases, V lost 3 bases, and 12 bases had no gene match. The germline V gene encodes CDR1 MDHEN and CDR2 SYDVKM. The CDR3 consists of 16 residues. CDR3: CASSFSLAGVGGEQYF. The CDR3 DNA reads TGTGCCAGCAGTTTTTCTCTAGCGGGAGTGGGGGGTGAGCAGTACTTC.